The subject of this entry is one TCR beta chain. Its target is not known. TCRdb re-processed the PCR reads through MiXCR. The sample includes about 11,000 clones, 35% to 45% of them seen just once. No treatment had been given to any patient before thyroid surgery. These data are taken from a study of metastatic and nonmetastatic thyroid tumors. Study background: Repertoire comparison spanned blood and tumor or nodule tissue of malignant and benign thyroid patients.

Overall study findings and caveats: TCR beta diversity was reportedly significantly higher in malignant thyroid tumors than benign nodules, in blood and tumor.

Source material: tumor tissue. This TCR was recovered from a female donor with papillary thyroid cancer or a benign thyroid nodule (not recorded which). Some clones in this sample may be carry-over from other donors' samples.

The CDR3 here is CASSLRQGSYEQYF. DNA for the CDR3: TGCGCCAGCAGCCTAAGACAGGGCAGTTACGAGCAGTACTTC. V and J are TRBV5-1 and TRBJ2-7, with TRBD1 matching 7 bases. Germline values: CDR1 SGHRS, CDR2 YFSETQ. V dropped 4 bases and J dropped 4; count of bases not matched to a gene: 8. This CDR3 region has 14 residues.